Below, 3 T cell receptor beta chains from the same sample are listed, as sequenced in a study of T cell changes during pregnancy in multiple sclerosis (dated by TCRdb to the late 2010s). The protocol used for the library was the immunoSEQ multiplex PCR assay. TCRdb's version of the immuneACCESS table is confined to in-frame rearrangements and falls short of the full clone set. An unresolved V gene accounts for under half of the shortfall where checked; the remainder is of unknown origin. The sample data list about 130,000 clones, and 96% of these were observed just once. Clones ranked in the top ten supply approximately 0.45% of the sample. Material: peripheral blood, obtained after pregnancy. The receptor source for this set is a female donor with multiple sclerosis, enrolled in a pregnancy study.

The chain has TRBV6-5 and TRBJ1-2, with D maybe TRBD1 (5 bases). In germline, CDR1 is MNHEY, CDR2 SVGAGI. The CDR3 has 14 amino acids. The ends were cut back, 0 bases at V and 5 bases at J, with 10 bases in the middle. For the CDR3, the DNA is TGTGCCAGCAGTTACTCTGGGGGAGGGTATGGCTACACCTTC. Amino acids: CASSYSGGGYGYTF.

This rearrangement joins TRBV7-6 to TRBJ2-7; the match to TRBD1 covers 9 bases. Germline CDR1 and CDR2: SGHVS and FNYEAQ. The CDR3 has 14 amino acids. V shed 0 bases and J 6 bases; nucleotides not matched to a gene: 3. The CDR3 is CASSLATQGAEQYF. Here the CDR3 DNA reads TGTGCCAGCAGCTTAGCTACACAGGGGGCCGAGCAGTACTTC. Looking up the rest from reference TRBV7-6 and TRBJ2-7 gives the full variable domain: GAGVSQSPRYKVTKRGQDVALRCDPISGHVSLYWYRQALGQGPEFLTYFNYEAQQDKSGLPNDRFSAERPEGSISTLTIQRTEQRDSAMYRCASSLATQGAEQYFGPGTRLTVT.

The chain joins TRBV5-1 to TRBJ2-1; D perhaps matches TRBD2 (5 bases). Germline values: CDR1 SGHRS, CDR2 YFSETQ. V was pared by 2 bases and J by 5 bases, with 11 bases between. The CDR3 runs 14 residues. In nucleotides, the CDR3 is TGCGCCAGCAGCTTTGAGGGCCGGAACAATGAGCAGTTCTTC. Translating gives CASSFEGRNNEQFF.